A single sample gave rise to the 3 T cell receptor beta chains below, sequenced in a study of Graves' ophthalmopathy and Graves' hyperthyroidism. Amplified material comprised TCR beta CDR3 regions derived from RNA transcripts. The library came from an HTBI-primed first-round RT-PCR and a second-round multiplex PCR. TCRdb ran MiXCR on the multiplex PCR reads and lists one entry per CDR3 protein. The data hold about 620,000 distinct CDR3 sequences, with about 24% observed a single time. The sample consisted of peripheral blood. Receptor source: a woman aged 18-29 years with stable Graves' hyperthyroidism. Some clones in this sample may be carry-over from other donors' samples.

At least ten counts were recorded for this clonotype. The chain has TRBV29-1 and TRBJ2-7; TRBD1 is a possible D gene (5 bases). The germline V and J ends were trimmed by 3 bases and 6 bases, with 9 bases remaining between them. In germline, CDR1 is SQVTM, CDR2 ANQGSEA. This CDR3 is built from 11 residues. CDR3 nucleotides: TGCAGCGTTGAGGACATTTCCGAGCAGTACTTC. The encoded protein is CSVEDISEQYF.

The chain has TRBV6-1 and TRBJ2-7; D unclear. There are 13 residues in the CDR3. V was clipped by 2 bases and J by 6 bases, with 11 bases between them. Germline values: CDR1 MNHNS, CDR2 SASEGT. CDR3 residues: CASSELGPREQYF. As DNA, the CDR3 is TGTGCCAGCAGTGAATTAGGCCCGCGCGAGCAGTACTTC.

This clonotype was recorded a few times. The chain employs TRBV6-1 and TRBJ1-2; D unclear. The V end lost 6 bases, the J end lost 7 bases, and 12 bases lay between the germline ends. Germline CDR1 is MNHNS and CDR2 is SASEGT. This CDR3 has 12 residues. The CDR3, as DNA: TGTGCCAGCAGAGCAAATTTGGGTGGCTACACCTTC. Amino acid sequence: CASRANLGGYTF.